Listed here are 10 T cell receptor beta chains from one sample, sequenced in a study of shared clonotypes between healthy human individuals. Profiled with immunoSEQ multiplex PCR; TCRdb holds only in-frame clones, not every one. The sample includes more than 2,000,000 clones, around nine tenths of them seen just once. Sequenced sample: naive CD4+ T cells sorted from blood. Subset in this sample: CD45RA+ positively selected. These receptors were taken from a man younger than 30 in good health.

About this clone itself: Other DNA sequences in the sample encode the same CDR3. CDR3 protein: CASSPREKLFF. The CDR3 DNA sequence: TGTGCCAGCAGTCCTCGGGAAAAACTGTTTTTT. This chain connects TRBV28 to TRBJ1-4; D gene unclear. Germline V gives CDR1 MDHEN, CDR2 SYDVKM. Trimming removed 5 bases from V and 8 bases from J, with 6 bases in between. The length of the CDR3 is 11 residues.

The chain uses TRBV7-2 and TRBJ1-2; TRBD1 agrees at 8 bases. Germline assignment: CDR1 SGHTA and CDR2 FQGNSA. This CDR3 region has 14 residues. V lost 1 base to trimming and J lost 14 bases; unmatched junction nucleotides: 12. For the CDR3, the DNA is TGTGCCAGCAGCTTAGGTCCGACAGGGGAGGTGAGGACCTTC. It encodes CASSLGPTGEVRTF.

This chain connects TRBV6-5 to TRBJ2-1; 11 bases map to TRBD2. The CDR3 is 15 amino acids. CDR1 and CDR2 from the germline V gene are MNHEY and SVGAGI. The V and J ends lost 5 bases and 8 bases, in that order; junction bases with no gene match: 8. The CDR3 spells CASSGPGLAEDEQFF. Here the CDR3 DNA reads TGTGCCAGCAGTGGTCCGGGACTAGCGGAGGATGAGCAGTTCTTC.

The chain joins TRBV10-3 to TRBJ2-7; 7 nucleotides align to TRBD2. Germline values: CDR1 ENHRY, CDR2 SYGVKD. The CDR3 totals 16 residues. V was pared by 3 bases and J by 7 bases, with 15 bases of the junction left unmatched. The CDR3 protein is CAISEREGTLSSEQYF. The CDR3 DNA follows: TGTGCCATCAGTGAAAGGGAGGGCACCCTTTCGAGTGAGCAGTACTTC.

The gene calls are TRBV7-9 and TRBJ2-5; the D is unclear. This CDR3 is built from 13 residues. From germline, CDR1 is SEHNR and CDR2 FQNEAQ (reference sequence). The V gene lost 7 bases and the J gene lost 1 base, with 10 bases spanning the gap. CDR3 residues: CASTSWAQETQYF. CDR3 nucleotide sequence: TGTGCCAGCACCTCTTGGGCCCAAGAGACCCAGTACTTC.

V and J are TRBV5-1 and TRBJ2-7, with TRBD1 matching over 12 bases. Germline CDR1 and CDR2: SGHRS and YFSETQ. This CDR3 region has 14 residues. The V and J ends lost 6 bases and 6 bases, in that order; junction bases with no gene match: 7. Here the CDR3 DNA reads TGCGCCAGCAACGAGGGACAGGGGGCGGGCGAGCAGTACTTC. It translates to CASNEGQGAGEQYF. The entire variable domain, with the rest obtained from reference TRBV5-1 and TRBJ2-7, is as follows: KAGVTQTPRYLIKTRGQQVTLSCSPISGHRSVSWYQQTPGQGLQFLFEYFSETQRNKGNFPGRFSGRQFSNSRSEMNVSTLELGDSALYLCASNEGQGAGEQYFGPGTRLTVT.

The chain couples TRBV27 to TRBJ2-1; 11 bases agree with TRBD1. J was trimmed by 5 bases and V by 5 bases; bases with no gene match: 8. The CDR3 contains 16 residues. Germline V gene lookup returns CDR1 MNHEY and CDR2 SMNVEV (reference sequence). The chain's CDR3 is CASSTDRGLRNNEQFF. As DNA, the CDR3 is TGTGCCAGCAGTACGGACAGGGGGCTTCGGAACAATGAGCAGTTCTTC.

This chain uses TRBV30 with TRBJ2-3; 9 bases align to TRBD1. Germline CDR1 is GTSNPN and CDR2 is SVGIG (reference sequence). The CDR3 has 14 amino acids. The J segment lost 3 bases and the V segment lost 4 bases, leaving 5 bases of the junction unmatched. The CDR3 DNA reads TGTGCCTGGATCACCGGGACAGGGACAGATACGCAGTATTTT. It yields the protein CAWITGTGTDTQYF.

The V and J genes are TRBV5-4 and TRBJ2-5; no definite D call. The CDR3 has 16 amino acids. V dropped 0 bases and J dropped 5 bases, with 17 bases sitting between them. Germline CDR1 is SGHNT and CDR2 is YYREEE (reference sequence). The CDR3 bases are TGTGCCAGCAGCTTGGGCGGCAGAACGACTGGTGAGACCCAGTACTTC. It translates to CASSLGGRTTGETQYF. The whole variable domain, remainder taken from reference TRBV5-4 and TRBJ2-5, is ETGVTQSPTHLIKTRGQQVTLRCSSQSGHNTVSWYQQALGQGPQFIFQYYREEENGRGNFPPRFSGLQFPNYSSELNVNALELDDSALYLCASSLGGRTTGETQYFGPGTRLLVL.

Regarding this clone: The same CDR3 is also encoded by other DNA sequences in this sample. This chain uses TRBV11-3 with TRBJ2-5; TRBD2 matches at 11 bases. The CDR3 runs 15 residues. CDR1 and CDR2 from the germline V gene are SGHNT and YENEEA. Trimming took 5 bases from V and 2 from J; bases not matched to a gene: 4. The DNA of the CDR3 is TGTGCCAGCAGCCTGACTAGCGGGGCACAAGAGACCCAGTACTTC. Translating it yields CASSLTSGAQETQYF.